Listed below are T cell receptor beta chains from one sample, sequenced in a study of blood T cells in healthy people across ages. MiXCR, run by TCRdb on the 5' RACE reads, gives a single entry per CDR3 protein. There are under 2 million distinct CDR3 sequences in the sample; roughly 32% occur only once, and about 10% lies in the top ten. Sample: blood. These receptors came from a woman in her 30s in good health. Each CDR3 is given without its conserved first and last residue.

v_call,j_call,cdr3_aa
TRBV20-1,TRBJ2-1,SARPPGVGNEQF
TRBV5-1,TRBJ2-7,ASSLAHRDNEQY
TRBV5-1,TRBJ2-5,ACSSIGEQY
TRBV10-3,TRBJ2-3,AISTWGGGADTQY
TRBV13,TRBJ2-3,ASSLELEKY
TRBV5-1,TRBJ1-1,ASSLSRVGTGVGTEAF
TRBV11-2,TRBJ2-3,ASFTGTSGRGNTDTQY
TRBV20-1,TRBJ1-1,SAGPRTGSMNTEAF
TRBV5-1,TRBJ2-3,ASSSGTSSTDTQY
TRBV10-3,NA,AIRGDGGSYEQY
TRBV2,TRBJ1-5,ASSEGPGWDQPQH
TRBV20-1,TRBJ2-2,SASTSRSTGELF
TRBV27,TRBJ2-7,ASSFSGLAGTLSFYEQY
TRBV4-1,TRBJ2-1,ASSQDRGQGFNEQF
TRBV4-1,TRBJ2-3,ASSQAAPSGTQY
TRBV20-1,TRBJ2-3,SAPRTGRTDTQY
TRBV5-1,TRBJ2-3,ASSLRVGSSDTQY
TRBV6-5,TRBJ2-5,ASSYSLDNRETQY
TRBV7-8,TRBJ2-1,ASSLPTGGVNEQF
TRBV15,TRBJ2-2,ATSRIGETGELF
TRBV20-1,TRBJ1-6,SAGVGDRVSPLH
TRBV6-1,TRBJ2-1,ASSGRTSGRRNEQF
TRBV5-1,TRBJ2-5,ASSYTGTNNLPPAQETQY
TRBV6-1,TRBJ2-1,ASSEYLAGYNEQF
TRBV19,TRBJ1-2,ASSSLRIRQSPNYGYT
TRBV20-1,TRBJ2-2,SAHTGLAEDPIGELF
TRBV29-1,TRBJ2-4,NGITGLGAKNIQY
TRBV29-1,TRBJ2-5,SVALQQETQY
TRBV3-1,TRBJ2-3,ASSQAGVQDAQY
TRBV20-1,TRBJ1-5,SARDSRDRDNQPQH
TRBV11-2,TRBJ1-1,ASSRAGVGSTEAF
TRBV15,TRBJ2-3,ATRGRTDTQY
TRBV12-3/TRBV12-4,TRBJ2-7,ASSPQRNEQY
TRBV7-9,TRBJ2-7,ASSPGTGTNQQY
TRBV5-1,TRBJ1-2,ACKATATENYGYT
TRBV9,TRBJ2-1,ASSVGGSSCNEQF
TRBV12-3/TRBV12-4,TRBJ1-2,ASSRQDNYGCT
TRBV7-3,TRBJ2-3,ASSLTRTSEPSTDTQY
TRBV4-1,TRBJ2-1,VSSQIQGLYNEQF
TRBV11-2,TRBJ2-5,TSSLELAGGPEETQY
TRBV7-2,TRBJ2-3,ASSLDLGGQY